These 11 T cell receptor beta chains came from one sample sequenced in a study of T-cell reconstitution after alpha-beta-depleted transplantation in children. Unique molecular identifiers were built into the TCRbeta library. One entry per CDR3 protein, called by TCRdb with MiXCR from the PCR reads. The data show 200,000 to 250,000 distinct CDR3 sequences, 20% to 30% seen once. The source material was PBMCs, mostly from graft donor cells, sampled 360 days after TCRalphabeta/CD19-depleted stem cell transplant. All receptors come from a female patient aged 2-9 years who had a stem cell transplant for congenital amegakaryocytic thrombocytopenia, so the T cells may come from the graft donor.

This clonotype was picked up a small number of times. CDR3 protein: CASSGGLAGGETQYF. The CDR3 DNA reads TGTGCCAGCAGTGGGGGTTTAGCGGGAGGAGAGACCCAGTACTTC. The chain has TRBV2 and TRBJ2-5; the match to TRBD2 covers 10 bases. The CDR3 contains 15 residues. Germline values: CDR1 SNHLY, CDR2 FYNNEI. With 4 bases clipped from V and 4 bases from J, the junction kept 6 bases outside the gene matches.

This clonotype was counted a single time. CDR3 in DNA: TGTGCCAGTAGTTCGGTCCAGGGGTCGGAGACCCAGTACTTC. It translates to CASSSVQGSETQYF. The rearrangement joins TRBV19 to TRBJ2-5; D may be TRBD1 (6 bases). V lost 5 bases and J 5 bases, leaving 15 bases between the germline ends. Germline V lookup: CDR1 LNHDA, CDR2 SQIVND (reference sequence). The CDR3 spans 14 residues.

This clonotype came up a few times. The chain combines TRBV12-3 or TRBV12-4 with TRBJ2-1; 7 bases are a match to TRBD1. V lost 7 bases to trimming and J lost 2 bases; unmatched junction nucleotides: 8. CDR3 length: 15 amino acids. The DNA for the CDR3 is TGTGCCAGCAACACAGGGGCGCTTGCCTACAATGAGCAGTTCTTC. This sequence encodes CASNTGALAYNEQFF.

This clonotype has more than one count but fewer than ten. J is TRBJ2-5 and V is TRBV27; weak D call: TRBD1 (6 bases). Trimming took 6 bases from V and 2 from J, leaving 19 bases between them. Germline V gene sequence: CDR1 MNHEY, CDR2 SMNVEV (reference sequence). The CDR3 consists of 16 residues. The CDR3 sequence: CASRGVGTKRQETQYF. In DNA, the CDR3 is TGTGCCAGCAGGGGGGTAGGGACAAAAAGACAAGAGACCCAGTACTTC.

The CDR3 region has the DNA TGTGCCAGCAGTTACCACAGGGGGCTCGTGAACACTGAAGCTTTCTTT. Translated, it gives CASSYHRGLVNTEAFF. This chain joins TRBV6-2 or TRBV6-3 and TRBJ1-1, with TRBD1 matching 9 bases. This CDR3 has 16 amino acids. CDR1 is MNHEY and CDR2 is SVGEGT in the germline V gene. V lost 2 bases and J lost 0; bases outside the gene matches: 4.

This chain joins TRBV7-3 and TRBJ2-3; TRBD2 aligns across 8 bases. The CDR3 consists of 14 residues. The V segment lost 4 bases and the J segment 2 bases; nucleotides outside the gene matches: 2. CDR1 and CDR2 from the germline V gene are SGHTA and FQGTGA. The CDR3 DNA is TGTGCCAGCAGCTCGGGACTAGTCACAGATACGCAGTATTTT. This translates into CASSSGLVTDTQYF.

This clonotype came up a few times. This chain joins TRBV6-2 or TRBV6-3 and TRBJ2-5, with 7 nucleotides matching TRBD2. Germline loops: CDR1 MNHEY, CDR2 SVGEGT. The CDR3 covers 15 residues. With V trimmed by 5 bases and J by 3 bases, 9 bases remained unmatched. CDR3 coding DNA: TGTGCCAGCAGTCCCCCTTCGGCGGGGGAAGAGACCCAGTACTTC. It codes for CASSPPSAGEETQYF.

This rearrangement joins TRBV21-1 to TRBJ2-1; the table's D gene call, TRBD1, was not cross checked with the DNA. TRBV21-1 is a recognized pseudogene. CDR3 length: 16 amino acids. CDR3 protein: CASSKAGQGSYNEQFF. The CDR3 DNA reads as TGTGCCAGCAGCAAAGCCGGACAGGGGAGTTACAATGAGCAGTTCTTC.

This clonotype was detected only a few times. J is TRBJ2-7 and V is TRBV20-1, with D perhaps assigned TRBD1 or TRBD2 (5 bases each). V lost 6 bases and J 7 bases, leaving 22 bases between the germline ends. Germline V gene sequence: CDR1 DFQATT, CDR2 SNEGSKA (reference sequence). This CDR3 region has 14 residues. DNA of the CDR3: TGCAGTGCAGTTTATAGGACGGGGACGTGGGAGCAGTACTTC. Translation: CSAVYRTGTWEQYF.

This rearrangement joins TRBV9 to TRBJ2-2; 8 bases match TRBD2. CDR1 SGDLS and CDR2 YYNGEE come from the germline V gene. Trimming at V came to 3 bases and at J to 3 bases, leaving 13 bases not matched to a gene. This CDR3 is built from 18 residues. CDR3 sequence reads: CASSARSGLALHTGELFF. The CDR3 nucleotides are TGTGCCAGCAGCGCGAGGTCCGGACTAGCTCTGCACACCGGGGAGCTGTTTTTT.

This clonotype came up a few times. The chain uses TRBV2 and TRBJ1-1; a possible D gene is TRBD1 (5 bases). CDR1 is SNHLY and CDR2 is FYNNEI in the germline V gene. V lost 2 bases, J lost 4 bases, and 11 bases lay in between. The CDR3 is made up of 14 amino acids. The DNA of the CDR3 is TGTGCCAGCAGTGAATTCCAGGGTGTCACTGAAGCTTTCTTT. Protein product: CASSEFQGVTEAFF.